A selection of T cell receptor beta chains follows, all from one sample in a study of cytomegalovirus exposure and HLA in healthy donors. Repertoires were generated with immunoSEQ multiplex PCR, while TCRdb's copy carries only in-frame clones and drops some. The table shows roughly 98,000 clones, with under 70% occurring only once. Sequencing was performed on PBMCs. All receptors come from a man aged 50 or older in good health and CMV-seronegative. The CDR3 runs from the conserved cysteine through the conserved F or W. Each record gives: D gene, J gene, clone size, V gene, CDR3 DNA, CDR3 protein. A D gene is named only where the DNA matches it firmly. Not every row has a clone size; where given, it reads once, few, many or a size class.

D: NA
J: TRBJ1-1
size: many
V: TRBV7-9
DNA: TGTGCCAGCAGCCTCACCCGGACAGCGAACACTGAAGCTTTCTTT
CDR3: CASSLTRTANTEAFF

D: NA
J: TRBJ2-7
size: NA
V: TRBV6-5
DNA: TGTGCCAGCAGTTACTCTTTTCCGGGGGGCGGATCGGGGCAGTACTTC
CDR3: CASSYSFPGGGSGQYF

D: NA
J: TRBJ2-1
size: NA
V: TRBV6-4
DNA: TGTGCCAGCAGTGTTGTGAATAGCGGTGGGTTAAATGAGCAGTTCTTC
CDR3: CASSVVNSGGLNEQFF

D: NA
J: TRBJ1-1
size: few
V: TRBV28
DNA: TGTGCCAGCACCTTCTTTCTGGGTGACCTAAGGGAGGGGAACACTGAAGCTTTCTTT
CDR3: CASTFFLGDLREGNTEAFF

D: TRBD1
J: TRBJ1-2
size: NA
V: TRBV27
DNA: TGTGCCAGCAGTCAGAGACAGGGGAACTATGGCTACACCTTC
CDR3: CASSQRQGNYGYTF

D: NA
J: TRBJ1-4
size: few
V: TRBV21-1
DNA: TGTGCCCAGAGGGCCACCGCCGGGAGTAGGGTAAATGAAAAACTGTTTTTT
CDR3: CAQRATAGSRVNEKLFF

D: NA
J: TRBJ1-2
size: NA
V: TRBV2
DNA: TGTGCCAGCAGTGAAGTCGGGAGCTATGGCTACACCTTC
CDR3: CASSEVGSYGYTF

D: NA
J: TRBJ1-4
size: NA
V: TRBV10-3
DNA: TGTGCCATCAGTGAGTCGAAGGGGGTTGATAAAAAACTGTTTTTT
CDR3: CAISESKGVDKKLFF

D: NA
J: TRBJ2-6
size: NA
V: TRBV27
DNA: TGTGCCAGCAGTTCACAGGTCTCTGGGGCCAACGTCCTGACTTTC
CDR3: CASSSQVSGANVLTF

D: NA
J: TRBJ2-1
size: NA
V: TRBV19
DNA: TGTGCCAGTAGTGCGGGACCTAGTTTGGGCGAGCAGTTCTTC
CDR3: CASSAGPSLGEQFF

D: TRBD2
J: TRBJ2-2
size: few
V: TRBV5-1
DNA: TGCGCCAGCAGCTTGGAGGGACTAGCCCACGACACCGGGGAGCTGTTTTTT
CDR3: CASSLEGLAHDTGELFF

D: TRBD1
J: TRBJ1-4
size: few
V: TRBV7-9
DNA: TGTGCCAGCAGCGTCCGGGACAGAGACGAAAAACTGTTTTTT
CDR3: CASSVRDRDEKLFF

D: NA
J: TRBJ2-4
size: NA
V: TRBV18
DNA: TGTGCCAGCTCAGCCGGACAGAACATTCAGTACTTC
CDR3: CASSAGQNIQYF

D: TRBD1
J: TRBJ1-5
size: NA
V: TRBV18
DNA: TGTGCCAGCTCAGGCGGGACAGGGGTTTACAATCAGCCCCAGCATTTT
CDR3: CASSGGTGVYNQPQHF

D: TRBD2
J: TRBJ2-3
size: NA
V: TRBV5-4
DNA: TGTGCCAGCAGCGTCGGACTAGCGGGGGGATCTTCGACGCAGTATTTT
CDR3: CASSVGLAGGSSTQYF

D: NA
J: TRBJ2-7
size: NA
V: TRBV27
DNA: TGTGCCAGCAGTTCGGGAGTTGCGGGTCGCGAGCAGTACTTC
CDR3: CASSSGVAGREQYF

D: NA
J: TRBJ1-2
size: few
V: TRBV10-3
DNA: TGTGCCATCAGCGTTGACGAGGGTGGCTACACCTTC
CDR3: CAISVDEGGYTF

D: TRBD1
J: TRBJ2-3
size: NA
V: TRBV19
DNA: TGTGCCAGTAGTATAGGACAGGGACACACAGATACGCAGTATTTT
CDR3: CASSIGQGHTDTQYF

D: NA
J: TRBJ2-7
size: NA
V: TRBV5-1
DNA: TGCGCCAGCAGCTTGGGAACGGTCTACGAGCAGTACTTC
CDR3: CASSLGTVYEQYF

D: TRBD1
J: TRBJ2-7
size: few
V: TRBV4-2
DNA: TGTGCCAGCAGGCGGGACAGGGGTTCCTTCGAGCAGTACTTC
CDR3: CASRRDRGSFEQYF

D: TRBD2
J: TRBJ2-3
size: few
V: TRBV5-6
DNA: TGTGCCAGCAGCCCCCCTTCGCATAGCGGGACCACAGATACGCAGTATTTT
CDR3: CASSPPSHSGTTDTQYF

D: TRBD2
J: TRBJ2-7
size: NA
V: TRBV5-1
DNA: TGCGCCAGCAGCCAGACACCAGAACGGGGGGGTTCCGAGCAGTACTTC
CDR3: CASSQTPERGGSEQYF

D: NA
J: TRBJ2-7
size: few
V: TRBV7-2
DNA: TGTGCCAGCAGTACGGGGTTCTACGAGCAGTACTTC
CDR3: CASSTGFYEQYF

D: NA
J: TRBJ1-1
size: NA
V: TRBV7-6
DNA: TGTGCCAGCAGTAAACAGGAGAACACTGAAGCTTTCTTT
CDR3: CASSKQENTEAFF

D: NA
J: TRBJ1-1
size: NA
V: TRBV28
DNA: TGTGCCAGCAGCTCGTCTTCAGGAGCTTTCTTT
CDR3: CASSSSSGAFF

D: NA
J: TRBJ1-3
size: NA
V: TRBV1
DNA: TGCACCAGCAGCCATGGGGCCCGGCGTATCTCTGGAAACACCATATATTTT
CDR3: CTSSHGARRISGNTIYF

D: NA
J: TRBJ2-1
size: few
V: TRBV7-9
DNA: TGTGCCAGCAGCGACCTCCGGAGCTCCTACAATGAGCAGTTCTTC
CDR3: CASSDLRSSYNEQFF

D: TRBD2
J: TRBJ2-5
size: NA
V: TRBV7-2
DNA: TGTGCCAGCAGCTTTGCTTGGCGGGGGGGCCTGGAGACCCAGTACTTC
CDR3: CASSFAWRGGLETQYF

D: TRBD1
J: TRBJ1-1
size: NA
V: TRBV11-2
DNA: TGTGCCAGCAGCCGCCGCCCGGACAGGGGGCTCGTGAACACTGAAGCTTTCTTT
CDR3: CASSRRPDRGLVNTEAFF

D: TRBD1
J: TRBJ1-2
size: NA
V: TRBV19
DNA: TGTGCCAGTACCAACAGGGGCATAGGAGATGGCTACACCTTC
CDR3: CASTNRGIGDGYTF

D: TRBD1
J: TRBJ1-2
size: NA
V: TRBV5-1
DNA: TGCGCCAGCAGCTTGAGTACAGGGGGCGATACGAATGGCTACACCTTC
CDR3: CASSLSTGGDTNGYTF

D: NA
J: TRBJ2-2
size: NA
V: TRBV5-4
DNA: TGTGCCAGCAGCTTGTACAGCAACACCGGGGAGCTGTTTTTT
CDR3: CASSLYSNTGELFF

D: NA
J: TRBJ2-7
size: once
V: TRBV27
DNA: TGTGCCAGCAGCCCCCATGGGGAGCAGCAGTACTTC
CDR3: CASSPHGEQQYF

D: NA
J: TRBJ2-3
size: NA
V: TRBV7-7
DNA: TGTGCTAGCAGCTTAGGCGATAGCACAGATACGCAGTATTTT
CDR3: CASSLGDSTDTQYF

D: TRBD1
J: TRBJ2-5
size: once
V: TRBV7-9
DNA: TGTGCCAGCAGCAATCGACAGGGGGCCGGGGAGACCCAGTACTTC
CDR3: CASSNRQGAGETQYF

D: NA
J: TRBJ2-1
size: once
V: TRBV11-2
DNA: TGTGCCAGCAGTTCTCCCAGGGGCCTACATAACCCTTACAATGAGCAGTTCTTC
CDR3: CASSSPRGLHNPYNEQFF

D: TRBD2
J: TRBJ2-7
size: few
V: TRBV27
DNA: TGTGCCAGCAGCTCCGGACTAGCCTACGAGCAGTACTTC
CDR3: CASSSGLAYEQYF

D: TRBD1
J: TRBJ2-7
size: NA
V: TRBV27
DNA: TGTGCCAGCAGTTTCAAGGACAGGGGAACCGAGCAGTACTTC
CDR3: CASSFKDRGTEQYF

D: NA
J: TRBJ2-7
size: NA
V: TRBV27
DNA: TGTGCCAGCAGTTTAACGGGCTACGAGCAGTACTTC
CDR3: CASSLTGYEQYF

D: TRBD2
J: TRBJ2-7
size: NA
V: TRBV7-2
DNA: TGTGCCAGCAGCCATGGCGGGGGTTACGAGCAGTACTTC
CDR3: CASSHGGGYEQYF

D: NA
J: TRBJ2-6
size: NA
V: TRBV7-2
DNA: TGTGCCAGCAGCACTACTACCGGGTTCTCCTTGTCTGGGGCCAACGTCCTGACTTTC
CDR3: CASSTTTGFSLSGANVLTF

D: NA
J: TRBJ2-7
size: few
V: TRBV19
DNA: TGTGCGGAGCACCCAGAGCAGTACTTC
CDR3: CAEHPEQYF

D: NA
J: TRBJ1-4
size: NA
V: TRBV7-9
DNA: TGTGCCAGCAGCGCCACTGTCAGGGGTGAAAAACTGTTTTTT
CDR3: CASSATVRGEKLFF

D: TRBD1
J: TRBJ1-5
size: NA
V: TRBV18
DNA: TGTGCCAGCTCACCACCGGCAGGCGGGGGACAGGGCCAGCCCCAGCATTTT
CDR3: CASSPPAGGGQGQPQHF